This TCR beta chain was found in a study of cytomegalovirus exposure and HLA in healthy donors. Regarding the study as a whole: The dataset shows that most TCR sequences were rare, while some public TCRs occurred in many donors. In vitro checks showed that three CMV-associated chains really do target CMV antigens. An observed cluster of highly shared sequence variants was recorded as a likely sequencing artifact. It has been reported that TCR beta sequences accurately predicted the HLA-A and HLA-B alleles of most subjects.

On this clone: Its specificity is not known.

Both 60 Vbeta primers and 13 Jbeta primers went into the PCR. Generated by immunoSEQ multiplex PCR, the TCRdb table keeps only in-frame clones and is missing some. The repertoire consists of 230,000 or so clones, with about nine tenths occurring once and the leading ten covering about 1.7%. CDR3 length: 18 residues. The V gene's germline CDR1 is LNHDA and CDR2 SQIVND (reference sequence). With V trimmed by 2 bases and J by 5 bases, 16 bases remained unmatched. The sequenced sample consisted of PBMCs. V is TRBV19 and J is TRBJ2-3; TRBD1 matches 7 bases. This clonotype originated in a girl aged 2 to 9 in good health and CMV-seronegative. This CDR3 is CASSISWYTGEDEDTQYF. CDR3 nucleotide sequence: TGTGCCAGTAGTATAAGTTGGTATACAGGGGAAGATGAAGATACGCAGTATTTT.